This TCR beta chain was identified during a study of response to subunit inactivated influenza vaccine listed by TCRdb under 2018. Regarding the research as a whole: Deep quantitative T cell receptor repertoire profiling was used in the study to track responses to a trivalent subunit inactivated influenza vaccine. The study at large found these results: The authors suggested that each seasonal influenza vaccination may recruit only a limited number of new T cells.

The library was prepared using RT-PCR. Sequencing took place on an Illumina HiSeq 2500. In-frame beta chains were kept once TCRdb had trimmed the public reads at Q25 with fastp and called clones with MiXCR. Every entry covers one CDR3 protein and lists the most common genes and DNA from its rows. Recorded for this sample are 550,000 to 800,000 distinct CDR3 sequences; around 14% of them occurred a single time. The ten top clones hold 5.5% to 7% of the sample. The CDR3 numbers 14 residues from cysteine through phenylalanine. The read is trimmed to its CDR3 DNA, 42 bases read in frame from base 1. CDR1 is given as SGHRS and CDR2 as YFSETQ, both from the germline V gene. Trimming at the junction amounts to 5 bases on V and 0 bases on J, and the germline ends lie 11 bases apart. In regard to this clonotype: No antigen is known for it. Per-nucleotide qualities are absent, and no much larger clonotype sits a single base away.

This chain is built from TRBV5-1 and TRBJ1-1, with no D gene named confidently. Sequenced material: PBMCs from blood, taken 14 to 15 days before vaccination. The TCR was taken from a middle-aged man who received an inactivated influenza vaccine. Donor details come from another sample of the same person, matched by shared clones. The sequenced DNA: TGCGCCAGCAGGCCAGACGACATGAACACTGAAGCTTTCTTT. Its protein product is CASRPDDMNTEAFF.